Listed here are 21 T cell receptor beta chains from one sample, sequenced in a study of T-cell memory formation after mild COVID-19. From the 5' RACE reads, TCRdb called clonotypes with MiXCR, one entry per CDR3 protein. The table records some 180,000 distinct CDR3 sequences, over 10% of them present only once. The material sequenced was PBMCs or a T cell subset sorted from them (not recorded which). The receptors were sampled from a man younger than 35 who had mild COVID-19 (a few samples of this study predate the infection). Cell type and time point are not known.

The chain recombines TRBV7-8 with TRBJ2-7, with 9 positions matching TRBD2. The CDR3 length is 14 residues. Germline lookup yields CDR1 SGHVS and CDR2 FQNEAQ. The V segment lost 8 bases and the J segment 0 bases; nucleotides outside the gene matches: 5. CDR3 bases: TGTGCCAGCCTACAGCGGGGGGACTCCTACGAGCAGTACTTC. Its translation: CASLQRGDSYEQYF. Together with reference TRBV7-8 and TRBJ2-7, the CDR3 gives the full variable domain: GAGVSQSPRYKVAKRGQDVALRCDPISGHVSLFWYQQALGQGPEFLTYFQNEAQLDKSGLPSDRFFAERPEGSVSTLKIQRTQQEDSAVYLCASLQRGDSYEQYFGPGTRLTVT.

V is TRBV12-3 or TRBV12-4 and J is TRBJ2-2, with TRBD2 matching over 8 bases. This CDR3 is 16 amino acids long. V shed 5 bases and J 0 bases; nucleotides not matched to a gene: 5. This chain's CDR3 is CASSTRTSPNTGELFF. The CDR3 nucleotides are TGTGCCAGCAGTACTCGGACTAGCCCGAACACCGGGGAGCTGTTTTTT.

The chain links TRBV5-1 to TRBJ1-4; D not resolved. CDR1 is SGHRS, CDR2 YFSETQ, per germline. The CDR3 is 14 residues long. V lost 5 bases and J 4 bases, leaving 12 bases between the germline ends. Here the CDR3 reads CASRSSSLNEKLFF. The CDR3 region has the DNA TGCGCCAGCAGGTCGTCAAGCCTTAATGAAAAACTGTTTTTT.

The V gene is TRBV6-5, the J gene TRBJ2-7; D gene ambiguous. Deletions cut 4 bases from V and 3 bases from J, with 13 bases between. The germline V gene has CDR1 MNHEY and CDR2 SVGAGI. The CDR3 is 14 residues long. CDR3 DNA sequence: TGTGCCAGCAGTTTTGGCCCGAAAGTCTACGAGCAGTACTTC. Translated, it gives CASSFGPKVYEQYF.

This clonotype was observed a few times. The chain has TRBV7-6 and TRBJ2-5; D call uncertain. The length of the CDR3 is 13 residues. V was pared by 3 bases and J by 0 bases, with 5 bases between. The V gene's germline CDR1 is SGHVS and CDR2 FNYEAQ. CDR3: CASSFDYQETQYF. The CDR3 bases are TGTGCCAGCAGCTTCGACTACCAAGAGACCCAGTACTTC.

This clonotype showed up just a few times. The chain links TRBV4-3 to TRBJ2-7, with D tentatively TRBD1 (6 bases). Trimming shortened V by 2 bases and J by 3 bases, and 20 bases separated the two germline ends. The CDR3 covers 17 residues. Germline CDR1 reads LGHNA; CDR2 reads YSLEER. Here the CDR3 DNA reads TGCGCCAGCAGCCAAAGATACGTGGGGGACACAGACTACGAGCAGTACTTC. Translated, it gives CASSQRYVGDTDYEQYF.

The rearrangement links TRBV9 to TRBJ2-3, with unresolved D. V dropped 0 bases and J dropped 1 base, with 12 bases sitting between them. The CDR3 is made up of 16 amino acids. Germline CDR1 reads SGDLS; CDR2 reads YYNGEE. Here the CDR3 DNA reads TGTGCCAGCAGCGTAGGGGCGGCCGACGGCACAGATACGCAGTATTTT. Protein: CASSVGAADGTDTQYF.

This clonotype has more than one count but fewer than ten. J is TRBJ2-1 and V is TRBV7-9; the match to TRBD2 covers 8 bases. Germline values: CDR1 SEHNR, CDR2 FQNEAQ (reference sequence). The CDR3 runs to 15 residues. Trimming took 1 base from V and 9 from J; bases not matched to a gene: 8. DNA of the CDR3: TGTGCCAGCAGCTTAGGCCCGGGGGGGCGCATTGAGCAGTTCTTC. Amino acid sequence: CASSLGPGGRIEQFF.

This clonotype has only a few counts. The rearrangement uses TRBV6-2 or TRBV6-3 and TRBJ1-1, with D hard to call. Germline assignment: CDR1 MNHEY and CDR2 SVGEGT. The V and J ends lost 2 bases and 3 bases respectively, with 7 bases between them. The CDR3 spans 13 residues. The CDR3 DNA reads as TGTGCCAGCAGTTACGAGGAGGACACTGAAGCTTTCTTT. It is translated as CASSYEEDTEAFF.

The table lists this clonotype with a few counts. The CDR3 is CASSDSFGDTQYF. In DNA form, the CDR3 reads TGTGCCAGCAGCGACAGTTTCGGTGATACGCAGTATTTT. The J gene is TRBJ2-3, the V gene TRBV7-3; D is perhaps TRBD1 (5 bases). V was trimmed by 5 bases and J by 6 bases, leaving 12 bases between them. The CDR3 has 13 amino acids. Looked up from germline, CDR1 is SGHTA and CDR2 is FQGTGA.

This clonotype was counted a few times. This sequence joins TRBV5-5 and TRBJ2-2; TRBD1 might be the D (5 bases). The germline V gene has CDR1 SGHKS and CDR2 YYEKEE (reference sequence). Trimming took 6 bases from V and 2 from J, leaving 23 bases between them. This CDR3 region has 18 residues. The CDR3 DNA follows: TGTGCCAGCACCCAAAGGGCACTCGTAGACAGTAACACCGGGGAGCTGTTTTTT. Encoded protein: CASTQRALVDSNTGELFF.

This clonotype appeared a few times. This chain links TRBV12-3 or TRBV12-4 with TRBJ1-5; possibly TRBD1 for D (5 bases). V dropped 6 bases and J dropped 6 bases, with 12 bases sitting between them. The CDR3 length is 13 residues. The CDR3 protein is CASSYQGSQPQHF. In DNA, the CDR3 is TGTGCCAGCAGCTATCAGGGATCTCAGCCCCAGCATTTT.

This clonotype was seen many times. V usage is TRBV20-1 and J usage is TRBJ2-7; 7 nucleotides align to TRBD1. CDR1 DFQATT and CDR2 SNEGSKA come from the germline V gene (reference sequence). V shed 4 bases and J 4 bases; nucleotides not matched to a gene: 25. The CDR3 has 19 amino acids. In DNA, the CDR3 is TGCAGTGCTATAACGCGCCTGACAGGGAAACAGGGAAAGCGTTACGAGCAGTACGTC. Its translation: CSAITRLTGKQGKRYEQYV.

This chain links TRBV4-3 with TRBJ1-2; TRBD1 might be the D (6 bases). CDR1 LGHNA and CDR2 YSLEER come from the germline V gene. The CDR3 is 15 residues long. The V end was cut by 0 bases, the J end by 8 bases, with 16 bases between. CDR3 sequence: CASSQDGTHMGGYTF. CDR3 sequence (DNA): TGCGCCAGCAGCCAAGATGGGACACATATGGGCGGCTACACCTTC.

The gene calls are TRBV30 and TRBJ2-1, with D tentatively TRBD2 (7 bases). CDR1 and CDR2 (germline): GTSNPN, SVGIG (reference sequence). The CDR3 is made up of 14 amino acids. Trimming took off 1 base at V and 8 bases at J, with 15 bases between the two ends. The CDR3: CAWSEGVGRDEQFF. CDR3 in DNA: TGTGCCTGGAGTGAGGGGGTAGGGAGGGATGAGCAGTTCTTC.

This chain links TRBV10-3 with TRBJ2-5; D is ambiguous. This CDR3 region has 13 residues. V gave up 3 bases and J gave up 5 bases, with 10 bases separating them. Germline assignment: CDR1 ENHRY and CDR2 SYGVKD. CDR3 sequence (DNA): TGTGCCATCAGTGATCCTCCAACGGAGACCCAGTACTTC. This encodes CAISDPPTETQYF.

The rearrangement links TRBV12-3 or TRBV12-4 to TRBJ2-3, with D uncertain. The V and J ends lost 8 bases and 5 bases respectively, with 8 bases between them. The CDR3 has 11 amino acids. CDR3 DNA: TGTGCCAGCGCAGTCCAAGATACGCAGTATTTT. Encoded protein: CASAVQDTQYF.

A few counts support this clonotype. V usage is TRBV3-1 and J usage is TRBJ1-1, with no clear D. Trimming removed 2 bases at V and 2 bases at J, with 12 bases between. Germline CDR1 is LGHDT and CDR2 is YNNKEL (reference sequence). The CDR3 runs 15 residues. The CDR3 spells CASSQLVRTNTEAFF. The CDR3 DNA reads TGTGCCAGCAGCCAACTAGTGCGGACTAACACTGAAGCTTTCTTT.

This clonotype has at least ten counts. V is TRBV5-1 and J is TRBJ1-1, with 8 bases matching TRBD1. This CDR3 region has 14 residues. Germline lookup yields CDR1 SGHRS and CDR2 YFSETQ. With V trimmed by 4 bases and J by 2 bases, 4 bases remained unmatched. CDR3 sequence: CASSQQGGNTEAFF. The CDR3, as DNA: TGCGCCAGCAGCCAACAGGGGGGAAACACTGAAGCTTTCTTT.

This chain joins TRBV10-3 and TRBJ2-2, with 8 positions matching TRBD1. The CDR3 sequence is 17 residues long. V shed 5 bases and J 4 bases; nucleotides not matched to a gene: 12. Germline assignment: CDR1 ENHRY and CDR2 SYGVKD. CDR3 bases: TGTGCCATCAGTCCGAGGCCCCAGGGGGCAGGCACCGGGGAGCTGTTTTTT. Translating gives CAISPRPQGAGTGELFF.

V usage is TRBV29-1 and J usage is TRBJ1-1, with 7 bases aligning to TRBD1. Trimming took 8 bases from V and 4 from J; bases not matched to a gene: 7. The CDR3 sequence is 12 residues long. CDR1 is SQVTM, CDR2 ANQGSEA, per germline. CDR3 loop: CSTTQGRTEAFF. CDR3 in DNA: TGCAGCACGACACAGGGGCGCACTGAAGCTTTCTTT. Filled out from reference TRBV29-1 and TRBJ1-1, the complete variable domain reads SAVISQKPSRDICQRGTSLTIQCQVDSQVTMMFWYRQQPGQSLTLIATANQGSEATYESGFVIDKFPISRPNLTFSTLTVSNMSPEDSSIYLCSTTQGRTEAFFGQGTRLTVV.